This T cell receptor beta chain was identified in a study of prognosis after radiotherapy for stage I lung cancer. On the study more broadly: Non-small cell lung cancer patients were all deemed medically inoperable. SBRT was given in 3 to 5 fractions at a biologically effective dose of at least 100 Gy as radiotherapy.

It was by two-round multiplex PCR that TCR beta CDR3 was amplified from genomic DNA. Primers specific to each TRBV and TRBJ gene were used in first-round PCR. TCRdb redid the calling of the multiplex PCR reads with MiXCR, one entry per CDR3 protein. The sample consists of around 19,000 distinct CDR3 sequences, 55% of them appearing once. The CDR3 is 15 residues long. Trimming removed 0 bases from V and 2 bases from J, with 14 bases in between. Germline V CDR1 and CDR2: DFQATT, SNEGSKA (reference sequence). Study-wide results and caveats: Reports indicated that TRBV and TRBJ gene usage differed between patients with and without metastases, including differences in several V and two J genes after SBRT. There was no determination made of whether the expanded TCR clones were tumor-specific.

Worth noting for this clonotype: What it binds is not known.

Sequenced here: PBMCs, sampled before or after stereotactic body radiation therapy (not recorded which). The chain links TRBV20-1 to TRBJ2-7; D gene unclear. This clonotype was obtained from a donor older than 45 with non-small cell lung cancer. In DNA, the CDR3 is TGCAGTGCTAGAGAGGGGTCTGGAATTACCTACGAGCAGTACTTC. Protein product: CSAREGSGITYEQYF.